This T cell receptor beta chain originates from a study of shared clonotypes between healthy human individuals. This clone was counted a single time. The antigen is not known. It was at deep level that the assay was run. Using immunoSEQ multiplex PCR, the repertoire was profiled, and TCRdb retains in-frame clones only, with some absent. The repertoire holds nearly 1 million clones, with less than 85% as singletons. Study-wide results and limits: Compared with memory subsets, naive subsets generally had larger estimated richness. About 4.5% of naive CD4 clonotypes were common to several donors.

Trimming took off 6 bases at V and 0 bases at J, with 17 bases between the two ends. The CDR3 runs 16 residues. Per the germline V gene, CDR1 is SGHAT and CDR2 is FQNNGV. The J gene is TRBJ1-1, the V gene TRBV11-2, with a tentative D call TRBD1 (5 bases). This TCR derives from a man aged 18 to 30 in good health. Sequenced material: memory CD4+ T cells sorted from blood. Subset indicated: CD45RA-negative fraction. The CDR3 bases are TGTGCCAGCAGTTTAAATCCCCCAGGGCTGAACACTGAAGCTTTCTTT. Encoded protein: CASSLNPPGLNTEAFF.